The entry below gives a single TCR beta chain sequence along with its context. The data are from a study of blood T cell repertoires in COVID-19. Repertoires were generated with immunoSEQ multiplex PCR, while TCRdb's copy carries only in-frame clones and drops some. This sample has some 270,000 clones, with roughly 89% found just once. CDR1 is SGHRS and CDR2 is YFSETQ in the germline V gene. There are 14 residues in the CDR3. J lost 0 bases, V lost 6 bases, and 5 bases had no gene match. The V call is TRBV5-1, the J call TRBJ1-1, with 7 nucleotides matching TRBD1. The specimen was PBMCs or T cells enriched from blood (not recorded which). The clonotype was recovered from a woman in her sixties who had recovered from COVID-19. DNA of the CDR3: TGCGCCAGCAACGCAGGGGGGATGAACACTGAAGCTTTCTTT. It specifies CASNAGGMNTEAFF.